The T cell receptor (beta chain) under discussion was sequenced for a study of blood T cells in healthy people across ages (dated by TCRdb to about 2015). About the full investigation: In model experiments, template switching captured roughly one uniquely barcoded TCR beta cDNA molecule for every two T cells. Two additional independent replicas of 1 million unique cDNA reads from the same blood draw were analyzed for two donors (one aged 18 to 30 and one aged 80 or older). To track age-related changes in TCR beta repertoire diversity, the study relied on deep sequencing normalized with unique cDNA molecular identifiers. To avoid experimental bias, donors of different ages were randomly spread across the sequencing lanes. The donors were split into four age groups: young (average around 15 years), middle-aged (around 37), aged (roughly 65) and long-lived (more than 80).

About this clonotype itself: Its binding antigen is unknown. No qualities accompany the bases; no much larger clone lies one base away.

Reading the germline V gene gives CDR1 SGHAT and CDR2 FQNNGV. Compared with germline, V lacks 1 base and J lacks 8 bases; bases without a gene match: 10. The cysteine opens and the phenylalanine closes a CDR3 of 16 amino acids. Left in the record is the CDR3 DNA by itself, 48 bases read in frame from the first base. Systemically healthy Caucasian individuals from Russia, 39 in total and aged about 6 to 95 years, were included as donors. Each donor gave approximately 9.4 milliliters of peripheral blood, drawn into EDTA-treated Vacutainer tubes. Ficoll-Paque density-gradient centrifugation was used to isolate PBMCs, with at least 6 million obtained per sample. Total RNA, at least 5.5 micrograms per sample, was extracted from PBMCs with Trizol reagent. The percentages of naive CD45RAhigh/CD27high T cells were determined by flow cytometry on a PBMC aliquot from every donor. Broad study findings and their caveats: There was a strong correlation between observed TCR beta diversity and the percentage of naive T cells measured by flow cytometry. Because profiling used bulk unsorted PBMCs, naive and antigen-experienced compartments could not be compared conclusively. Donor CMV infection status was unknown, potentially confounding age-related changes in expanded clonotypes. Estimates of total diversity from one million sequenced T cells were regarded as lower bounds and underestimates. Compared with the aged group, the long-lived group had more naive CD4+ T cells, fewer expanded clones and increased TCR diversity, a pattern suggesting age selection. As age increased, observed TCR beta diversity per million T cells dropped in a roughly linear way, and a significant reduction was already evident by age 40.

To prepare the library, 5' RACE was applied. TCRdb names Illumina HiSeq 2500 as the instrument used. A second PCR of roughly 7 to 11 cycles was performed with a sample-barcoded 5' primer and a J-beta primer mix. A unique molecular identifier was introduced onto each TCR beta cDNA molecule by a template-switch 5' adaptor carrying 12 random nucleotides. Each sample yielded at least 2.5 million CDR3-containing paired-end reads. All of the RNA was converted into first-strand cDNA using the Mint cDNA synthesis kit, with a TRBC-specific oligonucleotide serving as the primer. Following uracil-DNA glycosylase treatment, all cDNA underwent a first 18-cycle PCR with the universal primers M1SS and BC2_uni_R. Per the source publication's procedure: Each sample was normalized by randomly selecting 1 million high-quality reads, each carrying a distinct molecular identifier. Instead of being binned into consensus sequences, reads with shared molecular identifiers were discarded. MiTCR, set to a Q25 quality threshold and the strictest error-elimination algorithm, was used for CDR3 identification, clonotype clustering and error correction. A nonparametric unseen species model with Euler transformation was used to estimate lower-bound total TCR beta diversity. The public reads were run again by TCRdb, first through fastp at Q25 and then through MiXCR, and only productive beta chains were kept. Entries that share a CDR3 protein sequence are merged under the most common genes and DNA. The V and J calls follow TCRdb's processing rather than the paper's. The sample contains about 1 million distinct CDR3 sequences, 40% to 50% of them found a single time. The ten largest clones represent about 20% of the sample.

This receptor was identified in a woman aged 60-75 years in good health. Material: blood. The rearranged segments are TRBV11-2 and TRBJ2-1, with 8 central nucleotides matching TRBD2. The nucleotide sequence is TGTGCCAGCAGCTTAGGCGCGGGACTAGGTCTCTATGAGCAGTTCTTC. Its coded protein is CASSLGAGLGLYEQFF. With the rest looked up from the reference TRBV11-2 and TRBJ2-1 genes rather than sequenced, the full variable domain is EAGVAQSPRYKIIEKRQSVAFWCNPISGHATLYWYQQILGQGPKLLIQFQNNGVVDDSQLPKDRFSAERLKGVDSTLKIQPAKLEDSAVYLCASSLGAGLGLYEQFFGPGTRLTVL.